The sequence of this T cell receptor beta chain was determined in a study of blood T cell repertoires in COVID-19. Profiling relied on immunoSEQ multiplex PCR, and the TCRdb table lists in-frame clones only, not all of them. The top ten clones hold roughly 0.94% of a sample with about 250,000 clones, about 85% of them seen once. The CDR3 runs to 12 residues. Trimming removed 4 bases from V and 2 bases from J, with 5 bases in between. The origin of this receptor is a human donor with COVID-19, enrolled during active disease. The donor label of this sample is uncertain. This chain links TRBV12-3 or TRBV12-4 with TRBJ1-1, with D unclear. The sample comprised peripheral blood. The CDR3 loop reads CASSSGNTEAFF. The CDR3 DNA reads as TGTGCCAGCAGTTCGGGAAACACTGAAGCTTTCTTT.